This T cell receptor beta chain was sequenced in a study of neoadjuvant nivolumab and ipilimumab in lung cancer. Regarding the study as a whole: Compared with tumor-adjacent uninvolved lung, resected tumors showed greater richness and clonality.

This CDR3 has 16 amino acids. The germline gives CDR1 MNHEY, CDR2 SVGAGI. Germline trimming cut 0 bases from V and 3 bases from J; bases unmatched to any gene: 5. The assay was immunoSEQ multiplex PCR, and TCRdb's table has in-frame clones only and misses some. The table records thousands of clones, 60% to 80% of them present only once. Details on this clone: No antigen is known for it.

The sample consisted of tumor tissue, taken after neoadjuvant nivolumab, alone or with ipilimumab, at or shortly before surgery. This sequence joins TRBV6-5 and TRBJ2-1, with 7 nucleotides matching TRBD2. The clonotype was recovered from an adult with non-small cell lung cancer. The CDR3 region is CASSYSSLAYYNEQFF. DNA of the CDR3: TGTGCCAGCAGTTACTCTTCACTAGCGTACTACAATGAGCAGTTCTTC.